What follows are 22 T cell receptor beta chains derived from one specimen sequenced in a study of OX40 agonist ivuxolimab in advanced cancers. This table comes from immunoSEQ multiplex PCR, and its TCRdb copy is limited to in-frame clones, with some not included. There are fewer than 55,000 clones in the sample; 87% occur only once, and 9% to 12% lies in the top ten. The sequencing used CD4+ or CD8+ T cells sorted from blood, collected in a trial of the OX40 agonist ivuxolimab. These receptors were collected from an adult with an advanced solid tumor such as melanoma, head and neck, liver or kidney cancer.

The CDR3 nucleotides read TGTGCCAGCAGCTGGACCGCGTGGGACAGGACCTACGAGCAGTACTTC. As protein: CASSWTAWDRTYEQYF. The gene calls are TRBV7-2 and TRBJ2-7; 8 bases agree with TRBD1. Germline-derived CDR1 and CDR2 are SGHTA and FQGNSA. V lost 4 bases and J lost 2; bases outside the gene matches: 10. This CDR3 spans 16 amino acids. Combining the CDR3 with reference TRBV7-2 and TRBJ2-7 gives the whole variable domain GAGVSQSPSNKVTEKGKDVELRCDPISGHTALYWYRQSLGQGLEFLIYFQGNSAPDKSGLPSDRFSAERTGGSVSTLTIQRTQQEDSAVYLCASSWTAWDRTYEQYFGPGTRLTVT.

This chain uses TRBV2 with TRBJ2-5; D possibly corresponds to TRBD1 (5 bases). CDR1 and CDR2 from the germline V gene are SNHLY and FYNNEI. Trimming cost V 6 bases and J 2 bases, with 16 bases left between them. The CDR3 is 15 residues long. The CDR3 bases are TGTGCCAGCAGCCCCCTTCGACAGATACAAGAGACCCAGTACTTC. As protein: CASSPLRQIQETQYF.

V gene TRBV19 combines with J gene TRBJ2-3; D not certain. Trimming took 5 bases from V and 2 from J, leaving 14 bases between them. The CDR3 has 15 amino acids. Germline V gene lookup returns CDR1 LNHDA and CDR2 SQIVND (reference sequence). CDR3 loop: CASSSRGSFTDTQYF. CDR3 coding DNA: TGTGCCAGTAGTTCGCGCGGCAGTTTCACAGATACGCAGTATTTT.

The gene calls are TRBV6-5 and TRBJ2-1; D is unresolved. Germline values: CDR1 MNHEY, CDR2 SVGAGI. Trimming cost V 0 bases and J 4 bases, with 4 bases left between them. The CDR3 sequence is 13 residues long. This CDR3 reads CASSYSQYNEQFF. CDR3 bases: TGTGCCAGCAGTTACTCGCAGTACAATGAGCAGTTCTTC.

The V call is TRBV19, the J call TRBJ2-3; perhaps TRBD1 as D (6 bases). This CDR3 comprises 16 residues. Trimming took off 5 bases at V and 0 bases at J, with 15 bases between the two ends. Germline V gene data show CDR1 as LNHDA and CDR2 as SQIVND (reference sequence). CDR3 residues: CASSARQEASTDTQYF. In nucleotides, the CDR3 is TGTGCCAGTAGTGCCCGACAGGAGGCAAGCACAGATACGCAGTATTTT. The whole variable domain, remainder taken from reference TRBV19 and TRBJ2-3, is DGGITQSPKYLFRKEGQNVTLSCEQNLNHDAMYWYRQDPGQGLRLIYYSQIVNDFQKGDIAEGYSVSREKKESFPLTVTSAQKNPTAFYLCASSARQEASTDTQYFGPGTRLTVL.

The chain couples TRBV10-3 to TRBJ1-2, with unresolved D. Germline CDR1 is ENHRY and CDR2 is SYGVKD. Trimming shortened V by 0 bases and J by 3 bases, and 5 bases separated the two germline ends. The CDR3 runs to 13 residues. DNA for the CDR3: TGTGCCATCAGTGAGTCCTCGCACTATGGCTACACCTTC. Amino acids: CAISESSHYGYTF.

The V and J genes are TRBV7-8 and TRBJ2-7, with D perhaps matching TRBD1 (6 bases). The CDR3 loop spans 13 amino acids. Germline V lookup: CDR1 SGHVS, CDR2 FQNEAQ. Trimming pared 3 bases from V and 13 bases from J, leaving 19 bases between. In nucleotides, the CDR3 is TGTGCCAGCAGCTTGAGACCGGGACACTGGTTTTACTTC. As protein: CASSLRPGHWFYF.

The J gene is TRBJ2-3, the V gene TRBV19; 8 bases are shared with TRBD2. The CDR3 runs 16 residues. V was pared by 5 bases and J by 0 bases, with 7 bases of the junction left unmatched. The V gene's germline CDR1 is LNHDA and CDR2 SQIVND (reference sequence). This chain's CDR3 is CASSAPLAESTDTQYF. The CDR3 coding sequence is TGTGCCAGTAGTGCCCCACTAGCGGAAAGCACAGATACGCAGTATTTT.

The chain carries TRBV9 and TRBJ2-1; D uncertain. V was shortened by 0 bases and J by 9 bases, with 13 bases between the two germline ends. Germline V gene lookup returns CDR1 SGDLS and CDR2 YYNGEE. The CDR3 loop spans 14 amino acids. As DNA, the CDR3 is TGTGCCAGCAGCGTAGAGCCCATCGTGGGTGAGCAGTTCTTC. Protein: CASSVEPIVGEQFF.

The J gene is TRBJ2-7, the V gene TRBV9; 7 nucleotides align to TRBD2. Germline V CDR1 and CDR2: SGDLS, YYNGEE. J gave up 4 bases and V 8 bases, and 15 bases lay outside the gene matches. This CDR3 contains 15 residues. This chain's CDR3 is CASGGGPPREYEQYF. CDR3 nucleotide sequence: TGTGCCAGTGGGGGAGGGCCACCACGGGAATACGAGCAGTACTTC.

CDR3 sequence (DNA): TGTGCCAGTAGCTCGGCGGGAGGGGGCTACGAGCAGTACTTC. Its protein product is CASSSAGGGYEQYF. The chain joins TRBV19 to TRBJ2-7; 9 bases match TRBD2. The length of the CDR3 is 14 residues. V dropped 6 bases and J dropped 3; count of bases not matched to a gene: 6. In germline, CDR1 is LNHDA, CDR2 SQIVND (reference sequence). The full variable domain, with the rest looked up from reference TRBV19 and TRBJ2-7, is DGGITQSPKYLFRKEGQNVTLSCEQNLNHDAMYWYRQDPGQGLRLIYYSQIVNDFQKGDIAEGYSVSREKKESFPLTVTSAQKNPTAFYLCASSSAGGGYEQYFGPGTRLTVT.

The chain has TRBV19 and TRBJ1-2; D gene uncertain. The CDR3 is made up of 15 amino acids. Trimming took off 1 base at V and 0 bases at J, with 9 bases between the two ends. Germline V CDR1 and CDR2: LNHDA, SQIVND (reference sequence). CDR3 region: CASSIVYSPNYGYTF. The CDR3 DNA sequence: TGTGCCAGTAGTATAGTTTACAGTCCTAACTATGGCTACACCTTC.

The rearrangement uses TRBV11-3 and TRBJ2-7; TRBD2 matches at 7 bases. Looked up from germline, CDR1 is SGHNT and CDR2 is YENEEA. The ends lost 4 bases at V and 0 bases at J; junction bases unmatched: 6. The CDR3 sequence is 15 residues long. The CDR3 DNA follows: TGTGCCAGCAGCTATGGGGCGGGAGTCTCCTACGAGCAGTACTTC. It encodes CASSYGAGVSYEQYF.

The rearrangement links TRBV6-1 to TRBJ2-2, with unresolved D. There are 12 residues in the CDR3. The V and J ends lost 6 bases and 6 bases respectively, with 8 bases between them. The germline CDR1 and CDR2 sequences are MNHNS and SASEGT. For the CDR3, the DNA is TGTGCCAGCAGGCGAACGGCCGGGGAGCTGTTTTTT. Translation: CASRRTAGELFF.

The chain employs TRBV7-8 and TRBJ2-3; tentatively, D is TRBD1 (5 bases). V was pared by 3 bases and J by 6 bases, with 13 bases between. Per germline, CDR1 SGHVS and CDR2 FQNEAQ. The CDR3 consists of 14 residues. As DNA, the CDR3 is TGTGCCAGCAGCTTCCCCTGGGGCCCGGATACGCAGTATTTT. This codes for CASSFPWGPDTQYF.

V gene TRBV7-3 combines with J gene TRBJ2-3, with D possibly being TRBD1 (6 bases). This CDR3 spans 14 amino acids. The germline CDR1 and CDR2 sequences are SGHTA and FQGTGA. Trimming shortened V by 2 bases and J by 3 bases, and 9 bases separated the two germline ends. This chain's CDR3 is CASSLGQITDTQYF. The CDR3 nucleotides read TGTGCCAGCAGCTTAGGACAGATTACAGATACGCAGTATTTT.

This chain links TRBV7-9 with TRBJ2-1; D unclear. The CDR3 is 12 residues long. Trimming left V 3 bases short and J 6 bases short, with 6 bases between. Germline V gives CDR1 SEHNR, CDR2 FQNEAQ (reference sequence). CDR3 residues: CASSFQSNEQFF. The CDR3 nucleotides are TGTGCCAGCAGCTTCCAGAGCAATGAGCAGTTCTTC. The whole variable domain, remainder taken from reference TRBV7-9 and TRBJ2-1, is DTGVSQNPRHKITKRGQNVTFRCDPISEHNRLYWYRQTLGQGPEFLTYFQNEAQLEKSRLLSDRFSAERPKGSFSTLEIQRTEQGDSAMYLCASSFQSNEQFFGPGTRLTVL.

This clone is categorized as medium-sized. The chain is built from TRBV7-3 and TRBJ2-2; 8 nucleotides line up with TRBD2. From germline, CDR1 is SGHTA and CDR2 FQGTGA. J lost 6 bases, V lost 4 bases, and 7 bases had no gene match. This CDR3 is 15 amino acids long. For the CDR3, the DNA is TGTGCCAGCAGCTCCCTCGGACTAGCTTCCGGGGAGCTGTTTTTT. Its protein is CASSSLGLASGELFF.

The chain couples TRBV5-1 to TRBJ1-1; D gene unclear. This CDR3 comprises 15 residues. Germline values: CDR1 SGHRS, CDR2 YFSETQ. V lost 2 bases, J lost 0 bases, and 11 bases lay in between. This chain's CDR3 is CASSLTVYMNTEAFF. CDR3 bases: TGCGCCAGCAGCTTAACAGTCTACATGAACACTGAAGCTTTCTTT.

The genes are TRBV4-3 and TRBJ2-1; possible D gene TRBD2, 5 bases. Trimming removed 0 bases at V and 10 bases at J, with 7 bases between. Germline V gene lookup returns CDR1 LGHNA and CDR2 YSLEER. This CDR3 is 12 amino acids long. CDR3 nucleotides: TGCGCCAGCAGCCAAGATCCTAGCGAGCAGTTCTTC. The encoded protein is CASSQDPSEQFF.

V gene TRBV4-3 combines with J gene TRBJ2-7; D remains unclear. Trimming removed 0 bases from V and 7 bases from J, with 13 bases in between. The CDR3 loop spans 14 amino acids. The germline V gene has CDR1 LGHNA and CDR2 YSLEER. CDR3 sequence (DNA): TGCGCCAGCAGCCAAGATTTTTCCCCTGGGGAGCAGTACTTC. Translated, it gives CASSQDFSPGEQYF.

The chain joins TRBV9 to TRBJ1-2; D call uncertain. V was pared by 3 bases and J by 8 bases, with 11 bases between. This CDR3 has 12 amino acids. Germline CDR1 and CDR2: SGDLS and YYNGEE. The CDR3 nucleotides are TGTGCCAGCAGCGGCCTTCACGAGGGCTACACCTTC. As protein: CASSGLHEGYTF.